Presented here are 30 T cell receptor beta chains from one specimen sequenced in a study of metastatic and nonmetastatic thyroid tumors. TCRdb ran MiXCR on the PCR reads. Among about 39,000 clones listed, approximately 20% were seen once. Treatment of any kind had been given to no patient before thyroid surgery. The sample comprised blood. The source is a female donor with papillary thyroid cancer or a benign thyroid nodule (not recorded which). Some clones in this sample may be carry-over from other donors' samples.

This chain joins TRBV28 and TRBJ1-3; no definite D call. Germline-derived CDR1 and CDR2 are MDHEN and SYDVKM. Trimming left V 5 bases short and J 0 bases short, with 14 bases between. The length of the CDR3 is 16 residues. CDR3 in amino acids: CASSTNTLSSGNTIYF. For the CDR3, the DNA is TGTGCCAGCAGTACTAACACCTTGAGCTCTGGAAACACCATATATTTT.

This clone was counted many times. CDR3 region: CSASGLGQQETQYF. CDR3 sequence (DNA): TGCAGTGCGAGCGGCCTGGGACAGCAAGAGACCCAGTACTTC. This chain links TRBV20-1 with TRBJ2-5, with 7 bases identical to TRBD1. The CDR3 has 14 residues. Germline V CDR1 and CDR2: DFQATT, SNEGSKA (reference sequence). The ends lost 6 bases at V and 2 bases at J; junction bases unmatched: 9.

Concerning this clone itself: A read error may produce the germline difference seen at one junction end. J is TRBJ1-4 and V is TRBV7-8; no clear D gene. The V gene's germline CDR1 is SGHVS and CDR2 FQNEAQ. The CDR3 runs to 17 residues. The CDR3 loop is CANSLEGSSWSNEKLFF. CDR3 sequence (DNA): TGTGCCAACAGCTTAGAAGGCAGTTCCTGGTCTAATGAAAAACTGTTTTTT.

This clone was seen only a few times. V usage is TRBV9 and J usage is TRBJ2-5, with 11 bases matching TRBD1. Germline CDR1 and CDR2: SGDLS and YYNGEE. There are 16 residues in the CDR3. V was clipped by 2 bases and J by 9 bases; unmatched bases: 12. CDR3 protein: CASSVGPDRGRGAQYF. CDR3 nucleotides: TGTGCCAGCAGCGTTGGCCCGGACAGGGGGCGGGGGGCCCAGTACTTC.

In this sample, this clone turned up many times. J is TRBJ2-1 and V is TRBV25-1; 14 positions match TRBD2. With 3 bases clipped from V and 4 bases from J, the junction kept 17 bases outside the gene matches. Germline V gives CDR1 MGHDK, CDR2 SYGVNS. The CDR3 has 21 amino acids. The CDR3 spells CASSEQLTRPGLAGEYNEQFF. The CDR3 nucleotides are TGTGCCAGCAGTGAGCAGCTGACACGACCGGGACTAGCGGGAGAGTACAATGAGCAGTTCTTC.

This clone was counted ten times or more. This could be a read error, since a much larger clone is one nucleotide away. The chain combines TRBV28 with TRBJ2-1; D is undetermined. The V gene lost 2 bases and the J gene lost 12 bases, with 11 bases spanning the gap. Germline V gives CDR1 MDHEN, CDR2 SYDVKM. CDR3 size: 12 residues. CDR3 DNA: TGTGCCAGCAGTTTAGTTGTCCGCGGGCAGTTCTTC. It encodes CASSLVVRGQFF.

The rearrangement uses TRBV12-3 or TRBV12-4 and TRBJ1-1; D not certain. V was shortened by 2 bases and J by 8 bases, with 9 bases between the two germline ends. CDR3 size: 12 residues. The CDR3 DNA sequence: TGTGCCAGCAGTTTATGGAGGGCAGAAGCTTTCTTT. As protein: CASSLWRAEAFF.

This clone was counted ten times or more. This rearrangement joins TRBV7-3 to TRBJ2-5; 9 bases match TRBD2. From germline, CDR1 is SGHTA and CDR2 FQGTGA. After removal of 2 bases from V and 4 bases from J, the junction contained 5 bases not matched to a gene. The CDR3 loop spans 15 amino acids. The CDR3 spells CASSLWGTSLETQYF. CDR3 DNA sequence: TGTGCCAGCAGCTTATGGGGGACTAGCTTAGAGACCCAGTACTTC.

This clone was seen at least ten times. The V and J genes are TRBV6-4 and TRBJ2-1; no firm D call. The CDR3 sequence is 14 residues long. V was shortened by 6 bases and J by 6 bases, with 15 bases between the two germline ends. The germline V gene encodes CDR1 MRHNA and CDR2 SNTAGT. The CDR3, as DNA: TGTGCCAGCAGCGAAGCGCCACCGCCCAATGAGCAGTTCTTC. It specifies CASSEAPPPNEQFF.

This clone is categorized as medium-sized. This chain uses TRBV6-1 with TRBJ2-7; 13 nucleotides align to TRBD2. The V gene end was trimmed by 7 bases and the J gene end by 8 bases; junction bases not matched to a gene: 8. The CDR3 consists of 14 residues. Germline values: CDR1 MNHNS, CDR2 SASEGT. The CDR3 sequence: CASTTGGLAGKQYF. The CDR3 DNA is TGTGCCAGCACCACAGGGGGACTAGCGGGGAAGCAGTACTTC.

With respect to this clone: A read error may account for a junction end that differs from germline. The chain carries TRBV20-1 and TRBJ2-1; tentatively, D is TRBD1 (6 bases). This CDR3 contains 15 residues. Germline V gene lookup returns CDR1 DFQATT and CDR2 SNEGSKA (reference sequence). Here the CDR3 DNA reads TGCAGTGCTAGCCCCGGACAGAAATCCTACAATGAGGAGTTCTTC. It yields the protein CSASPGQKSYNEEFF.

This clone has a count of ten or more. This chain connects TRBV24-1 to TRBJ2-5; 8 positions match TRBD1. This CDR3 spans 15 amino acids. The germline V gene has CDR1 KGHDR and CDR2 SFDVKD. V was clipped by 3 bases and J by 5 bases; unmatched bases: 7. CDR3 DNA sequence: TGTGCCACCAGTGATCCCAGGGGGCTGGGGGAGACCCAGTACTTC. This codes for CATSDPRGLGETQYF.

This clone was found many times. This may stem from a read error, because a much larger clone lies one nucleotide away. The chain employs TRBV6-1 and TRBJ1-2, with D perhaps matching TRBD1 (6 bases). CDR3 size: 14 residues. Trimming removed 10 bases at V and 8 bases at J, with 23 bases between. Germline-derived CDR1 and CDR2 are MNHNS and SASEGT. The CDR3 nucleotides are TGTGCCAACAGACCGGCGGGACACCGAGGCGGCTACACCTTC. Its protein is CANRPAGHRGGYTF.

By share of the sample, this clone is medium-sized. V gene TRBV6-1 combines with J gene TRBJ2-1; 11 bases line up with TRBD1. CDR1 is MNHNS and CDR2 is SASEGT in the germline V gene. Trimming cost V 7 bases and J 7 bases; bases outside gene matches: 9. The CDR3 consists of 15 residues. CDR3 sequence reads: CASTINRDRGNEQFF. CDR3 in DNA: TGTGCCAGCACCATAAACCGGGACAGGGGGAATGAGCAGTTCTTC.

This clone was detected many times. A read error may be the cause here, since a much bigger clone is one base away. At the DNA level, this CDR3 is encoded by other sequences in the same sample as well. The chain joins TRBV20-1 to TRBJ2-1; 8 nucleotides agree with TRBD2. This CDR3 is 15 amino acids long. V dropped 5 bases and J dropped 0; count of bases not matched to a gene: 6. The germline CDR1 and CDR2 sequences are DFQATT and SNEGSKA (reference sequence). The CDR3 loop is CSAGLAGGSYNEQFF. CDR3 coding DNA: TGCAGTGCTGGACTGGCGGGAGGCTCCTACAATGAGCAGTTCTTC.

This clone was observed at least ten times. V usage is TRBV5-1 and J usage is TRBJ2-5; no clear D gene. The CDR3 is made up of 12 amino acids. CDR1 and CDR2 (germline): SGHRS, YFSETQ. V lost 1 base, J lost 4 bases, and 5 bases lay in between. CDR3 DNA sequence: TGCGCCAGCAGCTTGTGGGGAGAGACCCAGTACTTC. Protein: CASSLWGETQYF.

As for this clone: Since a much larger clone is just one base distant, this may be a read error. This chain uses TRBV3-1 with TRBJ2-6; TRBD1 might be the D (5 bases). CDR1 and CDR2 from the germline V gene are LGHDT and YNNKEL (reference sequence). The CDR3 is made up of 16 amino acids. The CDR3 is CASSQEGVPGANALTF. In DNA, the CDR3 is TGTGCCAGCAGCCAAGAAGGGGTTCCTGGGGCCAACGCCCTGACTTTC.

This clone was counted many times. CDR3: CATGDSDTQYF. Written as DNA, the CDR3 is TGTGCCACTGGCGATTCGGATACGCAGTATTTT. The chain links TRBV10-3 to TRBJ2-3; no definite D call. Trimming removed 10 bases at V and 6 bases at J, with 11 bases between. CDR1 ENHRY and CDR2 SYGVKD come from the germline V gene. The CDR3 is 11 amino acids.

This clone was picked up many times. The junction does not match germline at one end; this may be a read error. The same CDR3 is also encoded by other DNA sequences in this sample. The rearrangement joins TRBV30 to TRBJ1-2, with 8 positions matching TRBD1. CDR1 and CDR2 (germline): GTSNPN, SVGIG (reference sequence). The CDR3 sequence is 12 residues long. The CDR3 loop reads CACRDRYNGYTF. In nucleotides, the CDR3 is TGCGCCTGCCGGGACAGGTACAATGGCTACACCTTC.

This clone was recorded at least ten times. The chain couples TRBV20-1 to TRBJ1-1; TRBD1 might be the D (5 bases). Germline V lookup: CDR1 DFQATT, CDR2 SNEGSKA (reference sequence). The CDR3 is 13 residues long. With 5 bases removed from V and 5 bases from J, the gap between germline ends came to 15 bases. The CDR3 nucleotides are TGCAGTGCTGGGGGGGGGAGCGATACTGAAGCTTTCTTT. Translating gives CSAGGGSDTEAFF.

This clone was seen repeatedly, ten times or more. The rearrangement uses TRBV5-6 and TRBJ2-7, with 7 positions matching TRBD2. V lost 0 bases to trimming and J lost 5 bases; unmatched junction nucleotides: 2. Germline CDR1 is SGHDT and CDR2 is YYEEEE. The CDR3 sequence is 13 residues long. This chain's CDR3 is CASSLVAGDEQYF. CDR3 DNA: TGTGCCAGCAGCTTGGTAGCGGGCGACGAGCAGTACTTC.

This clone was counted ten times or more. The chain employs TRBV29-1 and TRBJ2-5; 7 positions match TRBD1. This CDR3 comprises 14 residues. V lost 4 bases and J lost 0; bases outside the gene matches: 5. Germline V CDR1 and CDR2: SQVTM, ANQGSEA. CDR3: CSVAKGGNQETQYF. DNA for the CDR3: TGCAGCGTTGCAAAAGGGGGCAACCAAGAGACCCAGTACTTC. The whole variable domain, filled in from reference TRBV29-1 and TRBJ2-5, reads SAVISQKPSRDICQRGTSLTIQCQVDSQVTMMFWYRQQPGQSLTLIATANQGSEATYESGFVIDKFPISRPNLTFSTLTVSNMSPEDSSIYLCSVAKGGNQETQYFGPGTRLLVL.

This clone has just a few counts. This chain links TRBV28 with TRBJ2-3; 10 bases match TRBD2. Germline CDR1 is MDHEN and CDR2 is SYDVKM. The CDR3 runs to 17 residues. V gave up 8 bases and J gave up 2 bases; unmatched junction bases: 13. CDR3 in DNA: TGTGCCAGCCTCCCGTCCGGACTAGCGGTGATCACAGATACGCAGTATTTT. Its translation is CASLPSGLAVITDTQYF.

This chain links TRBV4-2 with TRBJ2-3, with TRBD2 matching over 8 bases. CDR3 size: 16 residues. V was clipped by 0 bases and J by 2 bases; unmatched bases: 4. Germline V lookup: CDR1 LGHNA, CDR2 YNFKEQ. The CDR3 DNA reads as TGTGCCAGCAGCCAAGATCTAGCGGGCGACACAGATACGCAGTATTTT. Amino acid sequence: CASSQDLAGDTDTQYF.

The chain is built from TRBV15 and TRBJ2-3; no definite D call. Germline V gives CDR1 LNHNV, CDR2 YYDKDF (reference sequence). CDR3 length equals 16 residues. The V end was cut by 0 bases, the J end by 2 bases, with 12 bases between. The CDR3 region has the DNA TGTGCCACCAGCAGAGATAATTGGGGAACCACAGATACGCAGTATTTT. Its protein is CATSRDNWGTTDTQYF.

This clone was seen many times. V and J are TRBV20-1 and TRBJ2-7, with TRBD2 as a possible D gene (7 bases). This CDR3 has 15 amino acids. Germline CDR1 DFQATT, CDR2 SNEGSKA (reference sequence). V was shortened by 1 base and J by 3 bases, with 16 bases between the two germline ends. The CDR3, as DNA: TGCAGTGCTAGAGTCACGGGGGGCCAAGACTACGAGCAGTACTTC. Translating gives CSARVTGGQDYEQYF.

This clone appeared many times. This sequence joins TRBV20-1 and TRBJ2-1, with D maybe TRBD2 (5 bases). Trimming left V 4 bases short and J 1 base short, with 17 bases between. The CDR3 consists of 16 residues. From germline, CDR1 is DFQATT and CDR2 SNEGSKA (reference sequence). CDR3 bases: TGCAGTGCTACCCCCGGGGAAGCTAGGTCCTACAATGAGCAGTTCTTC. It codes for CSATPGEARSYNEQFF.

V is TRBV28 and J is TRBJ2-3; no definite D call. The CDR3 has 15 residues. The V end was cut by 6 bases, the J end by 2 bases, with 15 bases between. CDR1 is MDHEN, CDR2 SYDVKM, per germline. Here the CDR3 reads CASSYMDVVTDTQYF. For the CDR3, the DNA is TGTGCCAGCAGCTACATGGATGTGGTCACAGATACGCAGTATTTT.

By share of the sample, this clone is medium-sized. The chain combines TRBV6-1 with TRBJ1-2, with a possible D match to TRBD1 (6 bases). The length of the CDR3 is 11 residues. Germline CDR1 MNHNS, CDR2 SASEGT. This CDR3 reads CANTPGAGYTF. The CDR3 DNA is TGTGCAAATACCCCAGGGGCCGGCTACACCTTC.

This clone was seen repeatedly, ten times or more. The rearrangement links TRBV27 to TRBJ1-1; 7 bases fit TRBD1. This CDR3 has 14 residues. J lost 1 base, V lost 5 bases, and 4 bases had no gene match. Germline CDR1 reads MNHEY; CDR2 reads SMNVEV (reference sequence). Written as DNA, the CDR3 is TGTGCCAGCAGTAAATCAGGGGGGAACACTGAAGCTTTCTTT. It specifies CASSKSGGNTEAFF.